The present entry profiles one TCR beta chain with its context. These data are taken from a study of neoadjuvant anti-PD-1 for oral cavity cancer. On the study more broadly: Most patients had three to four biweekly doses of 3 mg/kg nivolumab before resection. Patients without progression received a fourth nivolumab dose around day 43, then surgical resection on days 50-56.

Produced via immunoSEQ multiplex PCR; TCRdb's table is partial and in-frame only. The sample lists about 23,000 clones, about 25% occurring once. The time point was: after neoadjuvant nivolumab, at surgical resection. Germline V lookup: CDR1 GTSNPN, CDR2 SVGIG (reference sequence). The CDR3 is 13 amino acids. The ends lost 5 bases at V and 5 bases at J; junction bases unmatched: 7. The chain joins TRBV30 to TRBJ2-5; 8 bases match TRBD2. The clonotype originates from a person between 35 and 79 years old with oral cavity squamous cell carcinoma. The sample here was tumor tissue, taken after nivolumab (anti-PD-1) treatment. The CDR3 nucleotides are TGTGCCTGGTCGCGGGGGGAGGGTGAGACCCAGTACTTC. Its protein product is CAWSRGEGETQYF.